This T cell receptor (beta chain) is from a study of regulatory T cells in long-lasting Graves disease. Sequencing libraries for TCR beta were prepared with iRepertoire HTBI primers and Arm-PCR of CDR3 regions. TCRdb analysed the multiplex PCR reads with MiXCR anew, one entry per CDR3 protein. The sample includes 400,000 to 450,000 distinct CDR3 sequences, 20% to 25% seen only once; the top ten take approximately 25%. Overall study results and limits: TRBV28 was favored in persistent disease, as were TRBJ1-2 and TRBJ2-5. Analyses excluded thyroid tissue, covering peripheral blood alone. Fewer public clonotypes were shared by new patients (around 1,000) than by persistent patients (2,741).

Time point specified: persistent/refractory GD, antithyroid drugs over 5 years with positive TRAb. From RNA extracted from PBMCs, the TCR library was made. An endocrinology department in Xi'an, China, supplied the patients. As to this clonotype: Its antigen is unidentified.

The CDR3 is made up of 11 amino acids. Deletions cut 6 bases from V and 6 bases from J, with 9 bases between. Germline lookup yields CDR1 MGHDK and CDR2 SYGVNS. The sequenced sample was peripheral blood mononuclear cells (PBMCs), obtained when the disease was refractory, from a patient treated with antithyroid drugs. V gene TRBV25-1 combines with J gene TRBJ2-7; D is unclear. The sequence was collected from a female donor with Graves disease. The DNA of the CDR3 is TGTGCCAGCAGCGGACGCTTCGAGCAGTACTTC. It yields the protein CASSGRFEQYF.